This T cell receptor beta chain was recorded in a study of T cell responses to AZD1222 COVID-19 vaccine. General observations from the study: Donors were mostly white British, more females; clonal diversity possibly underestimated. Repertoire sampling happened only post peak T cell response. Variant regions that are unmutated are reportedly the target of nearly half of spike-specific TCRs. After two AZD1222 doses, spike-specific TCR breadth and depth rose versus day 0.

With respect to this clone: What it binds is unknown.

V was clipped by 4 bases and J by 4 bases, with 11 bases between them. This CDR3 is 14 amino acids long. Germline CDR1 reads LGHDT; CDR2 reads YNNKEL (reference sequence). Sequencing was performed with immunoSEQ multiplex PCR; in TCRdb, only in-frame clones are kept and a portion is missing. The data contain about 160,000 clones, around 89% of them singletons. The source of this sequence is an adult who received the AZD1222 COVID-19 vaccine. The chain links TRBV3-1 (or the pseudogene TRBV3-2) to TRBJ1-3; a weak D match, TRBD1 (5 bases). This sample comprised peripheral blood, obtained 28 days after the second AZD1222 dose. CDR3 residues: CASSLGEGGNTIYF. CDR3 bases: TGTGCCAGCAGCCTGGGGGAGGGCGGAAACACCATATATTTT.